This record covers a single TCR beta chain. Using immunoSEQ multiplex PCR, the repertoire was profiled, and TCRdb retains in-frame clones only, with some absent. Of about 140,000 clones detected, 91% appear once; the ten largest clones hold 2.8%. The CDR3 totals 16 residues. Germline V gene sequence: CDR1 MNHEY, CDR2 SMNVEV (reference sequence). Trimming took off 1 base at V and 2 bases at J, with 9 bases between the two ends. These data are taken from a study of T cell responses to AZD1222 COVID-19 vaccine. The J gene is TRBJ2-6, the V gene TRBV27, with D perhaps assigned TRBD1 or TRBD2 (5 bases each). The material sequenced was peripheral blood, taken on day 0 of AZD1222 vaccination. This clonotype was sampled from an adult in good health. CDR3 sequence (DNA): TGTGCCAGCAGTTTATTATTGGGGGCTGGGGCCAACGTCCTGACTTTC. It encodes CASSLLLGAGANVLTF.